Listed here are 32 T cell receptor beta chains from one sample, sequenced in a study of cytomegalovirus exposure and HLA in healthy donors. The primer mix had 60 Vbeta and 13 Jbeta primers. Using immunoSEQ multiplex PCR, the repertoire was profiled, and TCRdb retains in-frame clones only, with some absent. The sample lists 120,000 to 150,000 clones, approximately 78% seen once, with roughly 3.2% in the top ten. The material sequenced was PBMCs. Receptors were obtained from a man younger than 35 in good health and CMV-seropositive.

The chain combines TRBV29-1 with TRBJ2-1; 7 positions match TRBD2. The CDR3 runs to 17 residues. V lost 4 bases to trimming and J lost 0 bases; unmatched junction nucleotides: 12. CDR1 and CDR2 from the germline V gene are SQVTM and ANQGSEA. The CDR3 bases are TGCAGCGTTGGATATTCTGCTGGCGGGAGCTCCTACAATGAGCAGTTCTTC. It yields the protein CSVGYSAGGSSYNEQFF.

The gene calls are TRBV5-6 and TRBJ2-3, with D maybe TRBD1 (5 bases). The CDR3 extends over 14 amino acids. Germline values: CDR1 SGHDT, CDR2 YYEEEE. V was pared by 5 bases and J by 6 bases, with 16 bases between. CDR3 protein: CASSKKGKGDTQYF. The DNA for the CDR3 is TGTGCCAGCAGTAAGAAGGGGAAGGGGGATACGCAGTATTTT.

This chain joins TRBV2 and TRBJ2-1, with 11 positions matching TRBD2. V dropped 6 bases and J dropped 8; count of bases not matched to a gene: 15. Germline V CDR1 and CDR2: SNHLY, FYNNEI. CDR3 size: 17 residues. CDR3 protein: CASSGTSGPTPIDEQFF. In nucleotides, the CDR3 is TGTGCCAGCAGCGGGACTAGCGGCCCAACGCCGATCGATGAGCAGTTCTTC.

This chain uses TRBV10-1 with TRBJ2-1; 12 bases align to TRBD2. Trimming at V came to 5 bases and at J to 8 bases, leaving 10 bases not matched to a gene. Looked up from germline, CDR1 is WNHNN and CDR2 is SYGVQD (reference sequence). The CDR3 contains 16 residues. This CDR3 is CASSPLTSGSFHEQFF. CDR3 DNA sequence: TGCGCCAGCAGTCCATTGACTAGCGGGAGCTTCCATGAGCAGTTCTTC.

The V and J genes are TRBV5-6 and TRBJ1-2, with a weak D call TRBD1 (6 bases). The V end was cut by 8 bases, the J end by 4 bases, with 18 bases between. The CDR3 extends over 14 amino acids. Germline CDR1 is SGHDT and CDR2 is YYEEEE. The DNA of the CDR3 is TGTGCCAGTCTTAAAGGGGGGGGCAGCTATGGCTACACCTTC. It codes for CASLKGGGSYGYTF.

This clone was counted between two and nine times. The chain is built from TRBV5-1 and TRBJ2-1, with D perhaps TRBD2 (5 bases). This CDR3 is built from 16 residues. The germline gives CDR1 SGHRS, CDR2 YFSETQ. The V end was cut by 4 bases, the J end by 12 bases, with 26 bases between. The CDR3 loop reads CASSQAPVGEGSWQFF. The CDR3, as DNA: TGCGCCAGCAGCCAGGCACCTGTGGGAGAGGGAAGTTGGCAGTTCTTC.

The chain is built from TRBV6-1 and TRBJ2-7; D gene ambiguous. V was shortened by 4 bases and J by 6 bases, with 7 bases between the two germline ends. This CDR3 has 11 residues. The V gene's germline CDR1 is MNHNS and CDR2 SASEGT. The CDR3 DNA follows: TGTGCCAGCAGTGGGCAGCGCGAGCAGTACTTC. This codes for CASSGQREQYF.

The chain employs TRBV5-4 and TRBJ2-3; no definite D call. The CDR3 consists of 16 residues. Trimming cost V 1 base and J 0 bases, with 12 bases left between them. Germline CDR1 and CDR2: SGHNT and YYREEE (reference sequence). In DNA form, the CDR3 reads TGTGCCAGCAGCTTGTTGGCAGGCGTAAGCACAGATACGCAGTATTTT. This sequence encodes CASSLLAGVSTDTQYF.

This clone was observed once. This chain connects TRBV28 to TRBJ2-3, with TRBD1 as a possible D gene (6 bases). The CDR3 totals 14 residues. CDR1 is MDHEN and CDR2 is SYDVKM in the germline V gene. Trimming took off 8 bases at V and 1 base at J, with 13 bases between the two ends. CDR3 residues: CASARTVRTDTQYF. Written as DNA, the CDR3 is TGTGCCAGCGCGCGGACAGTACGCACAGATACGCAGTATTTT.

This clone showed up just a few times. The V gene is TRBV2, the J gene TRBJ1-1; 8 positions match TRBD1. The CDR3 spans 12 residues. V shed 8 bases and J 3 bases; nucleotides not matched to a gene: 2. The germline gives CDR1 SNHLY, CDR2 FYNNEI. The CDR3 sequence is CASGTGDTEAFF. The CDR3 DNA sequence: TGTGCCAGCGGGACAGGCGACACTGAAGCTTTCTTT.

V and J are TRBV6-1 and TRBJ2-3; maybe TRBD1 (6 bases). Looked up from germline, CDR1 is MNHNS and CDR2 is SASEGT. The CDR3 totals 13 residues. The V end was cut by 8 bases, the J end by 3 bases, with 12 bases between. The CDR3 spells CASQTGPTDTQYF. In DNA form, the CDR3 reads TGTGCCAGCCAAACAGGGCCTACAGATACGCAGTATTTT.

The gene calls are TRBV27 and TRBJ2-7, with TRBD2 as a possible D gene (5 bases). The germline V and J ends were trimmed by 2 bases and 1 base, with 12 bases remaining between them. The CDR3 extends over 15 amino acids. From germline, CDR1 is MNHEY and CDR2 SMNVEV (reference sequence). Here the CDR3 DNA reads TGTGCCAGCAGTTTAGTTGGGGAGAAGTCCTACGAGCAGTACTTC. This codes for CASSLVGEKSYEQYF.

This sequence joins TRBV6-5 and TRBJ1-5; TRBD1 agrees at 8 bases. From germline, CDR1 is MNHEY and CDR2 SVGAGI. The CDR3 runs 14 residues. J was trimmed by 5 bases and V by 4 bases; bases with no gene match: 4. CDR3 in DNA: TGTGCCAGCAGTTGGCAGACAGGGGATCAGCCCCAGCATTTT. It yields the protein CASSWQTGDQPQHF.

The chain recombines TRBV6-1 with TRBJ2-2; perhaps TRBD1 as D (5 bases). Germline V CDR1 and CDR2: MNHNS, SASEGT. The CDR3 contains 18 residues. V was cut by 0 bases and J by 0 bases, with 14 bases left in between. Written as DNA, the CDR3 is TGTGCCAGCAGTGAAGCGCTTCGGACACTTCCGAACACCGGGGAGCTGTTTTTT. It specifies CASSEALRTLPNTGELFF.

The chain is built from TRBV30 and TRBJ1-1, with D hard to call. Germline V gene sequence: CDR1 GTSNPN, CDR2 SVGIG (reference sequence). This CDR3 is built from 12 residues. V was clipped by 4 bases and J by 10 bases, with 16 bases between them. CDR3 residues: CAWMLAPLGAFF. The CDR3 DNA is TGTGCCTGGATGTTAGCCCCCCTTGGAGCTTTCTTT.

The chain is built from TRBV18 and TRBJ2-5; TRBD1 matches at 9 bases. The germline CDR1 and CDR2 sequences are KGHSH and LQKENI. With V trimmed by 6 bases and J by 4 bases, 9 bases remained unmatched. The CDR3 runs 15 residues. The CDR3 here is CASSQQGALGETQYF. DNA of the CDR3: TGTGCCAGCTCCCAACAGGGGGCCCTCGGAGAGACCCAGTACTTC.

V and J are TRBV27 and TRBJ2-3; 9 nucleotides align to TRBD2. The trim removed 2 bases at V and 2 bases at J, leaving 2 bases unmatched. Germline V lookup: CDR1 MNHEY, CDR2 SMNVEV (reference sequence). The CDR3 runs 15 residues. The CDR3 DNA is TGTGCCAGCAGTTTAGCGGGAGGGTCCACAGATACGCAGTATTTT. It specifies CASSLAGGSTDTQYF.

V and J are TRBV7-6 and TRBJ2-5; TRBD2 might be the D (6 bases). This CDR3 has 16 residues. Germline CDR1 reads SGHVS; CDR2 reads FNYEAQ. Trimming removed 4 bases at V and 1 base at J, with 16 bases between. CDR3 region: CASSSTGAGTQETQYF. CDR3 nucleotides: TGTGCCAGCAGCTCGACGGGAGCAGGGACCCAAGAGACCCAGTACTTC.

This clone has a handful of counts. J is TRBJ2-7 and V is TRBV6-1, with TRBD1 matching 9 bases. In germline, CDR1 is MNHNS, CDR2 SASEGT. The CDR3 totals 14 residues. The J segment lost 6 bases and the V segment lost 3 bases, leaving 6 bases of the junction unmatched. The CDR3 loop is CASSDIGTGREQYF. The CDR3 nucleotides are TGTGCCAGCAGTGATATAGGGACAGGGCGCGAGCAGTACTTC.

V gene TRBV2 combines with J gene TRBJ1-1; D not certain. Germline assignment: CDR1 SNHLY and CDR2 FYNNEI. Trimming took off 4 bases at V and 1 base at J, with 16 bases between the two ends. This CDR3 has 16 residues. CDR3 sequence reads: CASSGEAQKSNTEAFF. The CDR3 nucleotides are TGTGCCAGCAGTGGGGAGGCACAGAAATCGAACACTGAAGCTTTCTTT.

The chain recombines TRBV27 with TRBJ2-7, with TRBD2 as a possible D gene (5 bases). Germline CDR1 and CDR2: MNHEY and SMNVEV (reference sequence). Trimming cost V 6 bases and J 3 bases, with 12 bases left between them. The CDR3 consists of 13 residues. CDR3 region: CASSPRENYEQYF. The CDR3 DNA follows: TGTGCCAGCAGCCCCCGGGAAAACTACGAGCAGTACTTC.

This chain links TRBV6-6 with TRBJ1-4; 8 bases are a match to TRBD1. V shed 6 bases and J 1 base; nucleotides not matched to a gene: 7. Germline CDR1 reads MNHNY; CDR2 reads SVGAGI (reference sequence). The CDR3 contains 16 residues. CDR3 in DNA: TGTGCCAGCAGCCAAAGCACAGGGGGAACTAATGAAAAACTGTTTTTT. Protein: CASSQSTGGTNEKLFF.

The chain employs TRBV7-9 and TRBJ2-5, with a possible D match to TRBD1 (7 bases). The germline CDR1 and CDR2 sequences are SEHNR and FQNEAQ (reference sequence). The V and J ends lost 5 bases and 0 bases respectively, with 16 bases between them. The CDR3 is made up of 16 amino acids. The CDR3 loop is CASSLGGTVYQETQYF. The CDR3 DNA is TGTGCCAGCAGCCTCGGCGGGACAGTTTACCAAGAGACCCAGTACTTC.

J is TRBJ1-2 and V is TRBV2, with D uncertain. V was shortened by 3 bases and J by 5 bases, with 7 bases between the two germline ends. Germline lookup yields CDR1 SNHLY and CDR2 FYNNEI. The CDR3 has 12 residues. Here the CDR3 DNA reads TGTGCCAGCAGTGAGACACTGTATGGCTACACCTTC. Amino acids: CASSETLYGYTF.

The CDR3 loop is CASSIKAGYNEQFF. The CDR3 DNA sequence: TGTGCCAGTAGTATTAAGGCAGGTTACAATGAGCAGTTCTTC. V gene TRBV19 combines with J gene TRBJ2-1; D is unclear. Germline V gene data show CDR1 as LNHDA and CDR2 as SQIVND (reference sequence). The ends were cut back, 3 bases at V and 4 bases at J, with 10 bases in the middle. This CDR3 region has 14 residues.

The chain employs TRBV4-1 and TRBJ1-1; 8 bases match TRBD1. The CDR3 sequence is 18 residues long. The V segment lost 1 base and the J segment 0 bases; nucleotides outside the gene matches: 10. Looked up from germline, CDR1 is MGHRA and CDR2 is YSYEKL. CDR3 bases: TGCGCCAGCAGCCAAGTTGACAGGGGCGGAATTTTGAACACTGAAGCTTTCTTT. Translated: CASSQVDRGGILNTEAFF.

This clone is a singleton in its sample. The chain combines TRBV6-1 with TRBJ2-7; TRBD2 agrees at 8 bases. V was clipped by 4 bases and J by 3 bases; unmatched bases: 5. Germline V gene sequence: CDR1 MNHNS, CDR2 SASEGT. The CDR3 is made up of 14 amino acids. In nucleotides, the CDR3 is TGTGCCAGCAGTGTGGAAGCGGGGGTCTACGAGCAGTACTTC. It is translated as CASSVEAGVYEQYF.

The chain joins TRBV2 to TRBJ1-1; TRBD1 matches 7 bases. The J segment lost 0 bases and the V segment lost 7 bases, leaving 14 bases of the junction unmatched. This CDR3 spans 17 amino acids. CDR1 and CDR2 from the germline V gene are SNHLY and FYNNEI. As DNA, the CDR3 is TGTGCCAGCACCCGCGGGACAGCGCGTTTCATGAACACTGAAGCTTTCTTT. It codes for CASTRGTARFMNTEAFF.

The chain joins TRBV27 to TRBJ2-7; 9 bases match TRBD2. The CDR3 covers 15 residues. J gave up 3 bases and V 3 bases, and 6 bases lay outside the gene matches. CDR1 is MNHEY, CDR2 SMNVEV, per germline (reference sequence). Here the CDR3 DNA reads TGTGCCAGCAGTTTCAGGCTAGCGGGAAACTACGAGCAGTACTTC. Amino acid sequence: CASSFRLAGNYEQYF.

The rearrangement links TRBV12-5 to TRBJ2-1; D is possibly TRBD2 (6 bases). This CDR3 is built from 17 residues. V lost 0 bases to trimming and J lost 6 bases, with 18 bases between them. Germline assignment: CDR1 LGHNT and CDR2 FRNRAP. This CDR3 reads CASGLVYTGGGSNEQFF. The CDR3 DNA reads TGTGCTAGTGGTTTGGTATACACCGGGGGTGGTAGCAATGAGCAGTTCTTC.

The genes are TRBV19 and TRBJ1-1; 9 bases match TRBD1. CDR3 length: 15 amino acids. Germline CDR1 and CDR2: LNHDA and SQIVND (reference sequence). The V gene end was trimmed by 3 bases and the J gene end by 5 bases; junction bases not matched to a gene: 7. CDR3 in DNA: TGTGCCAGTAGTATCGGGGGACAGGGTTTAACTGAAGCTTTCTTT. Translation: CASSIGGQGLTEAFF.

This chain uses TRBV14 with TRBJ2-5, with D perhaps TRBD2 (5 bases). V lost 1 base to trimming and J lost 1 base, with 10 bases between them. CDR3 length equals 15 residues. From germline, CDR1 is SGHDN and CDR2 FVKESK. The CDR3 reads CASSQGDYIQETQYF. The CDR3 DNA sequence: TGTGCCAGCAGCCAAGGCGACTATATCCAAGAGACCCAGTACTTC.